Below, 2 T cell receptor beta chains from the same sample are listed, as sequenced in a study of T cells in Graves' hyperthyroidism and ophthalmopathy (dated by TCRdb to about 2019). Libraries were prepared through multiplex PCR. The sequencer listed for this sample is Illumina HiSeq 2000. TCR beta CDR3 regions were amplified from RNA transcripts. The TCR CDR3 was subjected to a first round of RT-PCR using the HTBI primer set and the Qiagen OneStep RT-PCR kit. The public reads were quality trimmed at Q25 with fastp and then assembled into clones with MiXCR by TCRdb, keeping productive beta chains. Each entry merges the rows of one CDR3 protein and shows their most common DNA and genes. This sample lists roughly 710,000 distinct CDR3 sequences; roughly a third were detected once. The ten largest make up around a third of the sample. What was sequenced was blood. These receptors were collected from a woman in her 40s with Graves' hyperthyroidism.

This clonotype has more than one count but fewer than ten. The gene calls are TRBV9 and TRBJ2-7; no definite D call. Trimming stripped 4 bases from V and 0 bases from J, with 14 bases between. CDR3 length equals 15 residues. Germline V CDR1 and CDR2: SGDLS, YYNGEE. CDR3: CASSKEAASSYEQYF. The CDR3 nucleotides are TGTGCCAGCAGCAAAGAGGCGGCTAGCTCCTACGAGCAGTACTTC.

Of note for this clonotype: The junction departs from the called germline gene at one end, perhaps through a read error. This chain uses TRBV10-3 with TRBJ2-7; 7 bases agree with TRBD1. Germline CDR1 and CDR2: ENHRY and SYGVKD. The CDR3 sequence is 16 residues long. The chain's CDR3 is CASSYSATGSSYEQYF. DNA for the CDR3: TGTGCCAGCAGTTACTCGGCGACAGGGAGCTCCTACGAGCAGTACTTC.